The 28 T cell receptor beta chains listed next were all sequenced from one sample in a study of CD8 T cells in Susac syndrome. The RNA, about 0.5 to 1 ug, was put through reverse transcription using random hexamers. TCRdb analysed the immunoSEQ multiplex PCR reads with MiXCR anew, one entry per CDR3 protein. The sample includes more than 110,000 distinct CDR3 sequences, 85% to 95% of them seen just once. Sequencing was performed on CD8+ T cells from PBMCs. The receptors originated from a human donor in good health.

The chain has TRBV7-2 and TRBJ2-3; D might be TRBD2 (5 bases). The ends were cut back, 3 bases at V and 4 bases at J, with 20 bases in the middle. Germline CDR1 is SGHTA and CDR2 is FQGNSA. This CDR3 has 17 amino acids. CDR3 sequence: CASSFIGGRAMSDTQYF. CDR3 coding DNA: TGTGCCAGCAGCTTTATTGGAGGCCGGGCCATGTCAGATACGCAGTATTTT. Based on the CDR3 plus reference TRBV7-2 and TRBJ2-3, the full variable domain is GAGVSQSPSNKVTEKGKDVELRCDPISGHTALYWYRQSLGQGLEFLIYFQGNSAPDKSGLPSDRFSAERTGGSVSTLTIQRTQQEDSAVYLCASSFIGGRAMSDTQYFGPGTRLTVL.

The CDR3 coding sequence is TGTGCCAGCAGTGCCACCGGGGAGCTGTTTTTT. Its protein is CASSATGELFF. The chain uses TRBV27 and TRBJ2-2, with unresolved D. With 5 bases removed from V and 4 bases from J, the gap between germline ends came to 2 bases. The V gene's germline CDR1 is MNHEY and CDR2 SMNVEV (reference sequence). This CDR3 has 11 amino acids.

The chain joins TRBV27 to TRBJ2-7; the D is unclear. The CDR3 has 14 amino acids. V gave up 4 bases and J gave up 3 bases, with 13 bases separating them. Per germline, CDR1 MNHEY and CDR2 SMNVEV (reference sequence). The CDR3 DNA sequence: TGTGCCAGCAGTTCCCAGCTCAGCCTCTACGAGCAGTACTTC. Translation: CASSSQLSLYEQYF.

The chain joins TRBV4-2 to TRBJ2-7, with D tentatively TRBD2 (5 bases). Germline-derived CDR1 and CDR2 are LGHNA and YNFKEQ. This CDR3 contains 14 residues. V shed 3 bases and J shed 3 bases, with 12 bases lying between them. CDR3: CASSHQLANYEQYF. In nucleotides, the CDR3 is TGTGCCAGCAGCCACCAGCTAGCTAACTACGAGCAGTACTTC.

The V and J genes are TRBV6-2 or TRBV6-3 and TRBJ2-5; the D is unclear. The CDR3 is 15 residues long. With 6 bases removed from V and 8 bases from J, the gap between germline ends came to 22 bases. The germline gives CDR1 MNHEY, CDR2 SVGEGT. CDR3 in amino acids: CASSPTRPTWGTQYF. CDR3 bases: TGTGCCAGCAGCCCGACCCGACCGACGTGGGGAACCCAGTACTTC.

The chain links TRBV20-1 to TRBJ2-7; D ambiguous. This CDR3 has 13 residues. Trimming cost V 0 bases and J 1 base, with 7 bases left between them. Germline-derived CDR1 and CDR2 are DFQATT and SNEGSKA (reference sequence). Written as DNA, the CDR3 is TGCAGTGCTAGAGATCGAGTTTCCTACGAGCAGTACTTC. As protein: CSARDRVSYEQYF.

The rearrangement links TRBV6-5 to TRBJ2-2; no clear D gene. The V end lost 5 bases, the J end lost 5 bases, and 12 bases lay between the germline ends. This CDR3 is built from 14 residues. The V gene's germline CDR1 is MNHEY and CDR2 SVGAGI. Here the CDR3 reads CASSKVGLTGELFF. In nucleotides, the CDR3 is TGTGCCAGCAGTAAAGTAGGGTTGACCGGGGAGCTGTTTTTT.

The chain links TRBV28 to TRBJ2-1, with 9 bases matching TRBD1. J was trimmed by 2 bases and V by 6 bases; bases with no gene match: 5. This CDR3 spans 15 amino acids. The V gene's germline CDR1 is MDHEN and CDR2 SYDVKM. The CDR3 is CASRLDRGAYNEQFF. The CDR3 DNA sequence: TGTGCCAGCAGACTGGACAGGGGTGCCTACAATGAGCAGTTCTTC.

V and J are TRBV20-1 and TRBJ2-1; the D is unclear. The V gene lost 2 bases and the J gene lost 7 bases, with 21 bases spanning the gap. This CDR3 has 16 amino acids. Germline V gives CDR1 DFQATT, CDR2 SNEGSKA (reference sequence). Here the CDR3 reads CSARSMERLRPNEQFF. CDR3 sequence (DNA): TGCAGTGCTAGATCAATGGAACGGCTGCGCCCGAATGAGCAGTTCTTC.

The CDR3 nucleotides are TGCAGTGCAAATCCGGGACTAAAGGCGGACGAGCAGTACTTC. Encoded protein: CSANPGLKADEQYF. The rearrangement joins TRBV20-1 to TRBJ2-7; TRBD2 aligns across 7 bases. This CDR3 spans 14 amino acids. Germline loops: CDR1 DFQATT, CDR2 SNEGSKA (reference sequence). J gave up 5 bases and V 6 bases, and 13 bases lay outside the gene matches.

The V gene is TRBV29-1, the J gene TRBJ2-2; TRBD2 might be the D (5 bases). This CDR3 is built from 12 residues. Trimming left V 6 bases short and J 8 bases short, with 13 bases between. Germline V CDR1 and CDR2: SQVTM, ANQGSEA. The CDR3 nucleotides read TGCAGCGTCCAGGACGGGATAGGGGAGCTGTTTTTT. This codes for CSVQDGIGELFF.

The rearrangement links TRBV27 to TRBJ2-5; D call uncertain. V lost 4 bases and J 5 bases, leaving 14 bases between the germline ends. The CDR3 is 14 amino acids. The germline V gene has CDR1 MNHEY and CDR2 SMNVEV (reference sequence). The CDR3 DNA reads as TGTGCCAGCAGTTCCCTTAGTCCCCAGGAGACCCAGTACTTC. Amino acids: CASSSLSPQETQYF.

The genes are TRBV30 and TRBJ2-1, with 13 bases fitting TRBD2. V dropped 5 bases and J dropped 6; count of bases not matched to a gene: 7. Germline CDR1 reads GTSNPN; CDR2 reads SVGIG (reference sequence). This CDR3 region has 15 residues. The CDR3 loop is CAWDGLAGERNEQFF. For the CDR3, the DNA is TGTGCCTGGGACGGACTAGCGGGAGAACGCAATGAGCAGTTCTTC. Full variable domain (missing parts from reference TRBV30 and TRBJ2-1): SQTIHQWPATLVQPVGSPLSLECTVEGTSNPNLYWYRQAAGRGLQLLFYSVGIGQISSEVPQNLSASRPQDRQFILSSKKLLLSDSGFYLCAWDGLAGERNEQFFGPGTRLTVL.

The J gene is TRBJ2-1, the V gene TRBV4-3, with 10 nucleotides matching TRBD2. There are 14 residues in the CDR3. Germline CDR1 reads LGHNA; CDR2 reads YSLEER. V was clipped by 3 bases and J by 7 bases; unmatched bases: 3. The DNA for the CDR3 is TGCGCCAGCAGCCACCGAGCGGGAGGGAATGAGCAGTTCTTC. This encodes CASSHRAGGNEQFF.

J is TRBJ1-1 and V is TRBV21-1. TRBV21-1 is marked as a pseudogene. The CDR3 has 13 amino acids. In nucleotides, the CDR3 is TGTGCCAGCAGCACGACTGTAAACACTGAAGCTTTCTTT. Protein: CASSTTVNTEAFF.

CDR3 protein: CASVAALTYEQYF. The CDR3 DNA reads TGTGCCAGCGTGGCGGCCCTAACCTACGAGCAGTACTTC. V and J are TRBV28 and TRBJ2-7; D is ambiguous. There are 13 residues in the CDR3. The V end was cut by 8 bases, the J end by 2 bases, with 13 bases between. Per the germline V gene, CDR1 is MDHEN and CDR2 is SYDVKM.

This clonotype is a singleton in its sample. DNA of the CDR3: TGTGCCAGCAGTTCCCTGACTAGCGGGAGTCTCGAGCAGTACTTC. It codes for CASSSLTSGSLEQYF. V is TRBV27 and J is TRBJ2-7, with TRBD2 identical over 12 bases. Trimming cost V 4 bases and J 6 bases; bases outside gene matches: 7. Germline-derived CDR1 and CDR2 are MNHEY and SMNVEV (reference sequence). CDR3 length equals 15 residues.

This chain joins TRBV2 and TRBJ1-1; D is ambiguous. The CDR3 has 12 residues. CDR1 SNHLY and CDR2 FYNNEI come from the germline V gene. Deletions cut 3 bases from V and 1 base from J, with 3 bases between. The CDR3 protein is CASSDANTEAFF. The CDR3 DNA reads as TGTGCCAGCAGTGATGCGAACACTGAAGCTTTCTTT.

The chain couples TRBV15 to TRBJ1-4; a possible D gene is TRBD1 (6 bases). The CDR3 covers 13 residues. Trimming removed 6 bases from V and 7 bases from J, with 12 bases in between. CDR1 LNHNV and CDR2 YYDKDF come from the germline V gene (reference sequence). CDR3 bases: TGTGCCACCAGGGCAGGGGTGGCTGAAAAACTGTTTTTT. This translates into CATRAGVAEKLFF.

The chain combines TRBV27 with TRBJ2-1, with D unclear. The CDR3 length is 14 residues. Germline V gives CDR1 MNHEY, CDR2 SMNVEV (reference sequence). Between the trimmed V and J ends, which lost 1 base and 6 bases, there was a span of 10 bases. The CDR3 is CASSLYLQTNEQFF. CDR3 DNA sequence: TGTGCCAGCAGTTTATATCTTCAGACCAATGAGCAGTTCTTC.

The genes are TRBV29-1 and TRBJ2-7; tentative D call: TRBD2 (6 bases). CDR1 SQVTM and CDR2 ANQGSEA come from the germline V gene. This CDR3 has 14 amino acids. Between the trimmed V and J ends, which lost 6 bases and 4 bases, there was a span of 19 bases. The CDR3 DNA is TGCAGCGTCCTCAAGGACTATTTGGGGTACGAGCAGTACTTC. Its translation is CSVLKDYLGYEQYF.

This sequence joins TRBV29-1 and TRBJ1-2; D call uncertain. V gave up 0 bases and J gave up 1 base, with 6 bases separating them. Germline V lookup: CDR1 SQVTM, CDR2 ANQGSEA. The CDR3 contains 13 residues. Written as DNA, the CDR3 is TGCAGCGTTGAAGAACCCTTTAACTATGGCTACACCTTC. This codes for CSVEEPFNYGYTF. The whole variable domain, filled in from reference TRBV29-1 and TRBJ1-2, reads SAVISQKPSRDICQRGTSLTIQCQVDSQVTMMFWYRQQPGQSLTLIATANQGSEATYESGFVIDKFPISRPNLTFSTLTVSNMSPEDSSIYLCSVEEPFNYGYTFGSGTRLTVV.

The chain is built from TRBV7-3 and TRBJ1-1; unclear D gene. The CDR3 covers 14 residues. Germline V lookup: CDR1 SGHTA, CDR2 FQGTGA. Deletions cut 2 bases from V and 2 bases from J, with 9 bases between. As DNA, the CDR3 is TGTGCCAGCAGCTTACCCACTACTAACACTGAAGCTTTCTTT. Amino acid sequence: CASSLPTTNTEAFF.

This clonotype showed up just once. The V call is TRBV29-1, the J call TRBJ2-1; D is uncertain. CDR3 length equals 12 residues. CDR1 is SQVTM, CDR2 ANQGSEA, per germline. The V end was cut by 2 bases, the J end by 3 bases, with 5 bases between. In DNA, the CDR3 is TGCAGCGTTGAACGGGTCTACAATGAGCAGTTCTTC. This codes for CSVERVYNEQFF.

The CDR3 spells CASMSSGTATEAFF. In DNA, the CDR3 is TGTGCCAGCATGAGCTCCGGGACAGCGACTGAAGCTTTCTTT. This sequence joins TRBV2 and TRBJ1-1; TRBD1 matches 7 bases. J was trimmed by 5 bases and V by 7 bases; bases with no gene match: 10. The CDR3 covers 14 residues. Germline values: CDR1 SNHLY, CDR2 FYNNEI.

The chain recombines TRBV29-1 with TRBJ2-1, with 10 bases fitting TRBD2. The CDR3 consists of 15 residues. After removal of 0 bases from V and 5 bases from J, the junction contained 4 bases not matched to a gene. Per the germline V gene, CDR1 is SQVTM and CDR2 is ANQGSEA. The CDR3 here is CSVEDLLAGNNEQFF. For the CDR3, the DNA is TGCAGCGTTGAAGATCTACTAGCGGGAAACAATGAGCAGTTCTTC.

This chain links TRBV9 with TRBJ1-2; D is uncertain. In germline, CDR1 is SGDLS, CDR2 YYNGEE. V lost 0 bases and J lost 4, with 4 bases in between. The CDR3 loop spans 12 amino acids. CDR3 loop: CASSVGVYGYTF. DNA of the CDR3: TGTGCCAGCAGCGTAGGGGTCTATGGCTACACCTTC.

V gene TRBV7-9 combines with J gene TRBJ2-7, with 13 nucleotides matching TRBD2. The germline CDR1 and CDR2 sequences are SEHNR and FQNEAQ (reference sequence). The CDR3 runs to 16 residues. The J segment lost 2 bases and the V segment lost 4 bases, leaving 5 bases of the junction unmatched. The CDR3 is CASSSSGLAGTYEQYF. The CDR3 DNA reads TGTGCCAGCAGCTCATCGGGACTAGCGGGAACCTACGAGCAGTACTTC.